A single sample is the source of the 19 T cell receptor beta chains below, sequenced in a study of radiotherapy plus CTLA-4 blockade in lung cancer. Assay used: immunoSEQ multiplex PCR; TCRdb lists only in-frame clones, some missing. The sample carries roughly 13,000 clones, approximately 87% recorded once. This specimen was peripheral blood, taken from a patient treated with radiotherapy plus ipilimumab. These receptors were taken from a human donor with non-small cell lung cancer that progressed on radiotherapy plus ipilimumab. Some clones in this sample may be carry-over from other donors' samples.

J is TRBJ1-6 and V is TRBV5-1; the D gene is possibly TRBD1 (5 bases). Germline V CDR1 and CDR2: SGHRS, YFSETQ. Deletions cut 7 bases from V and 8 bases from J, with 16 bases between. The CDR3 is made up of 14 amino acids. The CDR3 is CASRDSILYSPLHF. The CDR3 bases are TGCGCCAGCCGGGACTCCATATTGTATTCACCCCTCCACTTT.

The gene calls are TRBV29-1 and TRBJ2-3, with TRBD1 identical over 10 bases. V lost 4 bases, J lost 0 bases, and 10 bases stayed unmatched. Germline values: CDR1 SQVTM, CDR2 ANQGSEA. CDR3 length: 17 residues. As DNA, the CDR3 is TGCAGCGTTGGGACAGGGGGGTTAGCTGCTAGCACAGATACGCAGTATTTT. This encodes CSVGTGGLAASTDTQYF.

The CDR3 DNA reads TGTGCCAGCAGCTTGATTGAGGGCCCTCGGGAGACCCAGTACTTC. Translating it yields CASSLIEGPRETQYF. V is TRBV5-6 and J is TRBJ2-5, with D possibly being TRBD2 (5 bases). The CDR3 runs 15 residues. In germline, CDR1 is SGHDT, CDR2 YYEEEE. Trimming pared 1 base from V and 5 bases from J, leaving 15 bases between.

The CDR3: CASSQYRGGELFF. Written as DNA, the CDR3 is TGTGCCAGCAGTCAATACAGGGGAGGGGAGCTGTTTTTT. The J gene is TRBJ2-2, the V gene TRBV27; 7 nucleotides agree with TRBD1. The CDR3 is made up of 13 amino acids. Germline V gives CDR1 MNHEY, CDR2 SMNVEV (reference sequence). Trimming cost V 5 bases and J 8 bases; bases outside gene matches: 5.

This sequence joins TRBV5-1 and TRBJ2-1, with 8 bases identical to TRBD2. In germline, CDR1 is SGHRS, CDR2 YFSETQ. Trimming at V came to 0 bases and at J to 6 bases, leaving 5 bases not matched to a gene. The CDR3 length is 15 residues. The CDR3 protein is CASSLEGTSLNEQFF. In DNA, the CDR3 is TGCGCCAGCAGCTTGGAAGGGACTAGTCTCAATGAGCAGTTCTTC.

The V call is TRBV4-2, the J call TRBJ1-2; the D gene is possibly TRBD1 (6 bases). This CDR3 is built from 13 residues. Trimming removed 4 bases at V and 4 bases at J, with 10 bases between. Germline lookup yields CDR1 LGHNA and CDR2 YNFKEQ. This CDR3 is CASSRGQIYGYTF. The CDR3 DNA sequence: TGTGCCAGCAGCCGCGGACAGATCTATGGCTACACCTTC.

This chain uses TRBV4-3 with TRBJ1-3; the match to TRBD1 covers 7 bases. The V gene end was trimmed by 4 bases and the J gene end by 4 bases; junction bases not matched to a gene: 7. Per the germline V gene, CDR1 is LGHNA and CDR2 is YSLEER. The CDR3 is made up of 15 amino acids. CDR3 sequence reads: CASSLEQGFGNTIYF. DNA of the CDR3: TGCGCCAGCAGCCTTGAACAGGGGTTCGGAAACACCATATATTTT.

The gene calls are TRBV5-5 and TRBJ1-1, with 8 bases identical to TRBD1. Germline V CDR1 and CDR2: SGHKS, YYEKEE (reference sequence). V was clipped by 5 bases and J by 3 bases; unmatched bases: 9. This CDR3 has 15 residues. CDR3 protein: CASRRGQVVDTEAFF. The CDR3 DNA reads TGTGCCAGCAGAAGGGGACAGGTGGTCGACACTGAAGCTTTCTTT.

The CDR3 bases are TGTGCCAGCAGTACCGGACAGGGGGGGATTTATGGCTACACCTTC. It specifies CASSTGQGGIYGYTF. The chain combines TRBV2 with TRBJ1-2, with TRBD1 identical over 10 bases. CDR1 SNHLY and CDR2 FYNNEI come from the germline V gene. This CDR3 spans 15 amino acids. V lost 5 bases and J lost 5; bases outside the gene matches: 8.

The chain has TRBV7-8 and TRBJ2-3; D uncertain. There are 14 residues in the CDR3. Trimming took 2 bases from V and 2 from J, leaving 8 bases between them. Germline values: CDR1 SGHVS, CDR2 FQNEAQ. Written as DNA, the CDR3 is TGTGCCAGCAGCTTACCCCGGTCCACAGATACGCAGTATTTT. Translating gives CASSLPRSTDTQYF.

This chain uses TRBV7-8 with TRBJ1-2; TRBD1 agrees at 8 bases. V gave up 0 bases and J gave up 4 bases; unmatched junction bases: 4. CDR3 size: 15 residues. Germline values: CDR1 SGHVS, CDR2 FQNEAQ. The CDR3 loop is CASSLARQGTYGYTF. The CDR3 nucleotides are TGTGCCAGCAGCTTAGCCCGACAGGGGACCTATGGCTACACCTTC.

The DNA for the CDR3 is TGCGCCAGCAGTGACCCCAACGACCACGGGGGGCTAGGCTATGGCTACACCTTC. Residues: CASSDPNDHGGLGYGYTF. The chain carries TRBV10-2 and TRBJ1-2; D perhaps matches TRBD1 (6 bases). The CDR3 totals 18 residues. CDR1 is WSHSY and CDR2 is SAAADI in the germline V gene. V was pared by 3 bases and J by 4 bases, with 24 bases between.

V gene TRBV12-5 combines with J gene TRBJ1-4; 12 nucleotides align to TRBD1. J was trimmed by 7 bases and V by 5 bases; bases with no gene match: 8. Germline V gene sequence: CDR1 LGHNT, CDR2 FRNRAP. CDR3 length: 16 amino acids. CDR3 sequence: CASGRTRDRGPEKLFF. The CDR3 DNA reads as TGTGCTAGTGGTCGTACCCGGGACAGGGGGCCTGAAAAACTGTTTTTT.

V gene TRBV29-1 combines with J gene TRBJ2-3, with D possibly TRBD2 on 5 matching bases. The CDR3 sequence is 14 residues long. The germline gives CDR1 SQVTM, CDR2 ANQGSEA. The germline V and J ends were trimmed by 4 bases and 1 base, with 12 bases remaining between them. CDR3 in DNA: TGCAGCGTTGTCCCGGGAACGGGCACAGATACGCAGTATTTT. This sequence encodes CSVVPGTGTDTQYF.

The V and J genes are TRBV27 and TRBJ1-6, with 8 bases aligning to TRBD1. CDR3 length equals 16 residues. After removal of 5 bases from V and 6 bases from J, the junction contained 9 bases not matched to a gene. Germline values: CDR1 MNHEY, CDR2 SMNVEV (reference sequence). As DNA, the CDR3 is TGTGCCAGCAGTCTTATAGCAGGGGGCGGTAATTCACCCCTCCACTTT. Encoded protein: CASSLIAGGGNSPLHF.

J is TRBJ2-7 and V is TRBV2, with 11 bases lining up with TRBD1. The V gene end was trimmed by 7 bases and the J gene end by 5 bases; junction bases not matched to a gene: 4. CDR3 length equals 13 residues. Per the germline V gene, CDR1 is SNHLY and CDR2 is FYNNEI. The CDR3 nucleotides are TGTGCCAGCAAGGGACAGGGGGATAACGAGCAGTACTTC. Translated, it gives CASKGQGDNEQYF.

J is TRBJ2-3 and V is TRBV19, with 10 bases that match TRBD2. Germline V CDR1 and CDR2: LNHDA, SQIVND (reference sequence). This CDR3 is built from 15 residues. Trimming took 4 bases from V and 4 from J; bases not matched to a gene: 5. Here the CDR3 reads CASSTSGGRSDTQYF. CDR3 nucleotides: TGTGCCAGTAGTACTAGCGGGGGAAGGTCAGATACGCAGTATTTT.

This chain connects TRBV7-9 to TRBJ2-3; 11 bases fit TRBD1. Germline assignment: CDR1 SEHNR and CDR2 FQNEAQ (reference sequence). CDR3 size: 15 residues. Trimming took 4 bases from V and 3 from J; bases not matched to a gene: 3. The CDR3 is CASSYGTGGTDTQYF. CDR3 coding DNA: TGTGCCAGCAGCTACGGGACAGGGGGGACAGATACGCAGTATTTT.

The rearrangement joins TRBV6-1 to TRBJ1-4; TRBD1 matches 7 bases. CDR1 and CDR2 from the germline V gene are MNHNS and SASEGT. With 3 bases clipped from V and 8 bases from J, the junction kept 6 bases outside the gene matches. The CDR3 covers 14 residues. The CDR3 sequence is CASSENRGYEKLFF. The DNA for the CDR3 is TGTGCCAGCAGTGAGAACAGGGGTTACGAAAAACTGTTTTTT.